Presented here are 17 T cell receptor beta chains from one specimen sequenced in a study of beta chain features in type 1 diabetes. The authors reverse transcribed all of the isolated RNA, so sequencing captured expressed TCRB transcripts. TCRdb's table, derived via immunoSEQ multiplex PCR, lists solely in-frame clones and lacks some. The table lists fewer than 350,000 clones, 8% of them singletons. The sequencing input was central memory CD4+ T cells from blood. These receptors all come from a woman aged 18-29 years in good health.

The chain combines TRBV2 with TRBJ1-1; D may be TRBD1 (6 bases). This CDR3 has 14 residues. The V end lost 6 bases, the J end lost 5 bases, and 16 bases lay between the germline ends. Germline CDR1 is SNHLY and CDR2 is FYNNEI. CDR3 sequence (DNA): TGTGCCAGCAGGCCAGGGGTGGGGGATACTGAAGCTTTCTTT. It translates to CASRPGVGDTEAFF.

This clone appeared a few times. Distinct nucleotide sequences in the sample also encode this CDR3. V is TRBV7-2 and J is TRBJ2-5; D not certain. The CDR3 is 14 residues long. V shed 2 bases and J shed 3 bases, with 10 bases lying between them. Per the germline V gene, CDR1 is SGHTA and CDR2 is FQGNSA. This CDR3 reads CASSLSGVKETQYF. The CDR3 DNA reads as TGTGCCAGCAGCTTATCAGGCGTCAAAGAGACCCAGTACTTC.

There are a few counts of this clone. The genes are TRBV2 and TRBJ2-2; 7 nucleotides agree with TRBD1. The V gene's germline CDR1 is SNHLY and CDR2 FYNNEI. CDR3 length: 15 residues. The trim removed 2 bases at V and 8 bases at J, leaving 8 bases unmatched. CDR3 sequence reads: CASSEPEGGYGELFF. CDR3 nucleotide sequence: TGTGCCAGCAGTGAACCCGAAGGGGGCTATGGGGAGCTGTTTTTT.

This chain links TRBV15 with TRBJ1-1; D call uncertain. Trimming took off 0 bases at V and 2 bases at J, with 13 bases between the two ends. Germline V gene data show CDR1 as LNHNV and CDR2 as YYDKDF (reference sequence). The CDR3 is made up of 16 amino acids. CDR3 region: CATSRDLIRSNTEAFF. The CDR3 nucleotides read TGTGCCACCAGCAGAGACTTAATTCGGTCCAACACTGAAGCTTTCTTT. Using reference TRBV15 and TRBJ1-1 for the parts outside the CDR3, the full variable domain is DAMVIQNPRYQVTQFGKPVTLSCSQTLNHNVMYWYQQKSSQAPKLLFHYYDKDFNNEADTPDNFQSRRPNTSFCFLDIRSPGLGDTAMYLCATSRDLIRSNTEAFFGQGTRLTVV.

This clone was observed a handful of times. The J gene is TRBJ1-1, the V gene TRBV4-3; no firm D call. The V gene's germline CDR1 is LGHNA and CDR2 YSLEER. V was pared by 0 bases and J by 1 base, with 3 bases between. The CDR3 spans 13 residues. DNA for the CDR3: TGCGCCAGCAGCCAAGATACGAACACTGAAGCTTTCTTT. It encodes CASSQDTNTEAFF.

The chain recombines TRBV7-2 with TRBJ2-3; 8 nucleotides match TRBD1. The V segment lost 4 bases and the J segment 2 bases; nucleotides outside the gene matches: 5. The CDR3 extends over 15 amino acids. Germline lookup yields CDR1 SGHTA and CDR2 FQGNSA. The CDR3 protein is CASSSTGGATDTQYF. The CDR3 region has the DNA TGTGCCAGCAGCTCAACAGGGGGAGCCACAGATACGCAGTATTTT. Together with reference TRBV7-2 and TRBJ2-3, the CDR3 gives the full variable domain: GAGVSQSPSNKVTEKGKDVELRCDPISGHTALYWYRQSLGQGLEFLIYFQGNSAPDKSGLPSDRFSAERTGGSVSTLTIQRTQQEDSAVYLCASSSTGGATDTQYFGPGTRLTVL.

This clone showed up just a few times. The V gene is TRBV7-8, the J gene TRBJ1-2, with TRBD1 as a possible D gene (6 bases). Germline CDR1 SGHVS, CDR2 FQNEAQ. The CDR3 covers 13 residues. V dropped 2 bases and J dropped 6 bases, with 10 bases sitting between them. CDR3 region: CASSLPNRDGYTF. The DNA for the CDR3 is TGTGCCAGCAGCTTACCCAACAGGGATGGCTACACCTTC.

This clone was seen a handful of times. The rearrangement uses TRBV2 and TRBJ2-4; maybe TRBD2 (5 bases). V shed 7 bases and J shed 0 bases, with 13 bases lying between them. The CDR3 runs 15 residues. Germline lookup yields CDR1 SNHLY and CDR2 FYNNEI. CDR3: CASTRDIGAKNIQYF. The CDR3, as DNA: TGTGCCAGCACCCGGGATATAGGAGCCAAAAACATTCAGTACTTC. Full variable domain (missing parts from reference TRBV2 and TRBJ2-4): EPEVTQTPSHQVTQMGQEVILRCVPISNHLYFYWYRQILGQKVEFLVSFYNNEISEKSEIFDDQFSVERPDGSNFTLKIRSTKLEDSAMYFCASTRDIGAKNIQYFGAGTRLSVL.

The J gene is TRBJ1-5, the V gene TRBV6-6; D is perhaps TRBD1 (6 bases). Trimming removed 4 bases at V and 5 bases at J, with 12 bases between. This CDR3 spans 14 amino acids. Germline V gene data show CDR1 as MNHNY and CDR2 as SVGAGI (reference sequence). The CDR3 DNA follows: TGTGCCAGCAGTTGGGTGGCAGGGGATCAGCCCCAGCATTTT. This gives the protein CASSWVAGDQPQHF.

This clone was detected a few times. The rearrangement joins TRBV28 to TRBJ2-5, with D tentatively TRBD2 (6 bases). The germline V gene encodes CDR1 MDHEN and CDR2 SYDVKM. The CDR3 extends over 15 amino acids. The germline V and J ends were trimmed by 3 bases and 2 bases, with 13 bases remaining between them. The CDR3 spells CASSFLGAGQETQYF. In nucleotides, the CDR3 is TGTGCCAGCAGTTTTCTTGGTGCGGGACAAGAGACCCAGTACTTC.

This clone has a handful of counts. The gene calls are TRBV6-5 and TRBJ2-2; 10 bases agree with TRBD1. Germline V gene lookup returns CDR1 MNHEY and CDR2 SVGAGI. V lost 7 bases, J lost 6 bases, and 8 bases stayed unmatched. CDR3 length equals 15 residues. The CDR3, as DNA: TGTGCCAGCACCCGACAGGGGGCTTATTCCGGGGAGCTGTTTTTT. Protein sequence: CASTRQGAYSGELFF.

In its sample, this clone was seen a few times. This chain connects TRBV9 to TRBJ2-2; D is perhaps TRBD2 (5 bases). Germline-derived CDR1 and CDR2 are SGDLS and YYNGEE. This CDR3 is built from 15 residues. Trimming removed 3 bases from V and 0 bases from J, with 9 bases in between. The CDR3 DNA reads as TGTGCCAGCAGCGGGACTGGGCCGAACACCGGGGAGCTGTTTTTT. Its protein is CASSGTGPNTGELFF.

This clone was counted between two and nine times. V usage is TRBV9 and J usage is TRBJ1-5; perhaps TRBD1 as D (5 bases). Trimming removed 1 base at V and 2 bases at J, with 7 bases between. This CDR3 comprises 14 residues. Germline V gene data show CDR1 as SGDLS and CDR2 as YYNGEE. The CDR3 DNA reads TGTGCCAGCAGCGTATGGGACGGCAATCAGCCCCAGCATTTT. Translating gives CASSVWDGNQPQHF. Filled out from reference TRBV9 and TRBJ1-5, the complete variable domain reads DSGVTQTPKHLITATGQRVTLRCSPRSGDLSVYWYQQSLDQGLQFLIQYYNGEERAKGNILERFSAQQFPDLHSELNLSSLELGDSALYFCASSVWDGNQPQHFGDGTRLSIL.

This clone was counted between two and nine times. The chain is built from TRBV5-4 and TRBJ2-3, with a possible D match to TRBD1 (6 bases). Germline V gene data show CDR1 as SGHNT and CDR2 as YYREEE (reference sequence). Deletions cut 1 base from V and 3 bases from J, with 15 bases between. The CDR3 has 16 residues. CDR3 sequence reads: CASSLLVRGPTDTQYF. The CDR3 bases are TGTGCCAGCAGCTTGTTGGTCAGGGGACCAACAGATACGCAGTATTTT. The full variable domain, in which reference TRBV5-4 and TRBJ2-3 provide the parts outside the CDR3, is ETGVTQSPTHLIKTRGQQVTLRCSSQSGHNTVSWYQQALGQGPQFIFQYYREEENGRGNFPPRFSGLQFPNYSSELNVNALELDDSALYLCASSLLVRGPTDTQYFGPGTRLTVL.

In the case of this clone: In the same sample, other DNA sequences code for this CDR3. The rearrangement joins TRBV29-1 to TRBJ2-5; 8 positions match TRBD1. Germline V CDR1 and CDR2: SQVTM, ANQGSEA. J lost 1 base, V lost 3 bases, and 1 base had no gene match. There are 13 residues in the CDR3. The CDR3 reads CSVEGQAQETQYF. The CDR3 nucleotides read TGCAGCGTTGAGGGACAGGCCCAAGAGACCCAGTACTTC.

This clone turned up a few times. The sample contains more than one DNA sequence encoding this CDR3. V and J are TRBV7-2 and TRBJ1-3, with a tentative D call TRBD1 (6 bases). Trimming removed 5 bases from V and 0 bases from J, with 8 bases in between. Germline loops: CDR1 SGHTA, CDR2 FQGNSA. The CDR3 is 14 residues long. This CDR3 reads CASSLDSSGNTIYF. In nucleotides, the CDR3 is TGTGCCAGCAGCCTGGACAGCTCTGGAAACACCATATATTTT.

This clone turned up a few times. The chain is built from TRBV11-1 and TRBJ2-7; D might be TRBD1 or TRBD2, each matching 5 bases. V was shortened by 2 bases and J by 0 bases, with 8 bases between the two germline ends. There are 14 residues in the CDR3. CDR1 is SGHAT and CDR2 is FQDESV in the germline V gene (reference sequence). CDR3 DNA: TGTGCCAGCAGCTTATGGGGGAGCTCCTACGAGCAGTACGTC. Amino acid sequence: CASSLWGSSYEQYV.